The rows below give T cell receptor beta chains drawn from one sample of a study of CD8 T cells in Susac syndrome. In TCRdb, the immunoSEQ multiplex PCR reads were re-called with MiXCR into one record per CDR3 protein. Of some 180,000 distinct CDR3 sequences in the sample, about 95% were seen once. Sequencing was done on a sample of CD4+ T cells from PBMCs. The receptors stem from a human donor in good health. The CDR3 runs from the conserved cysteine through the conserved F or W. Fields, in order: clone size, CDR3 length, J gene, V gene, D gene, CDR3 protein, CDR3 DNA. D genes are given only for firm matches. The size of a clone is reported for some rows only, either as once, few or many, or as a class for expanded clones.

few,12,TRBJ2-3,TRBV20-1,NA,CSATTSTDTQYF,TGCAGTGCTACGACTAGCACAGATACGCAGTATTTT
NA,14,TRBJ1-2,TRBV14,NA,CASSPGRANYGYTF,TGTGCCAGCAGCCCGGGGAGGGCTAACTATGGCTACACCTTC
once,13,TRBJ2-7,TRBV5-6,NA,CASSFISSYEQYF,TGTGCCAGCAGCTTCATCTCGTCCTACGAGCAGTACTTC
NA,14,TRBJ2-1,TRBV3-1,TRBD2,CASSRNGRVDEQFF,TGTGCCAGCAGCCGGAACGGGAGGGTGGATGAGCAGTTCTTC
NA,19,TRBJ2-5,TRBV23-1,TRBD1,CASTSIWTGGLSYQETQYF,TGCGCCAGCACTTCAATCTGGACAGGGGGCCTCTCGTACCAAGAGACCCAGTACTTC
NA,13,TRBJ2-7,TRBV7-8,NA,CASSPRMSNEQYF,TGTGCCAGCAGCCCCCGCATGTCTAATGAGCAGTACTTC
NA,19,TRBJ2-1,TRBV4-2,TRBD2,CASSQESSTWREAMDEQFF,TGTGCCAGCAGCCAAGAGTCCTCTACCTGGCGGGAGGCCATGGATGAGCAGTTCTTC
NA,14,TRBJ1-2,TRBV3-1,TRBD1,CASSYRQGANGYTF,TGTGCCAGCAGCTACCGACAGGGGGCGAATGGCTACACCTTC
NA,15,TRBJ2-7,TRBV7-9,TRBD2,CASSARTSGDYEQYF,TGTGCCAGCAGCGCCCGGACTAGCGGAGACTACGAGCAGTACTTC
NA,13,TRBJ2-3,TRBV29-1,NA,CSALPGASDTQYF,TGCAGCGCCCTCCCGGGGGCGTCAGATACGCAGTATTTT
NA,11,TRBJ1-2,TRBV20-1,NA,CSARGGYGYTF,TGCAGTGCTAGAGGCGGCTATGGCTACACCTTC
NA,15,TRBJ2-1,TRBV5-4,TRBD1,CASSGTGAPYNEQFF,TGTGCCAGCAGCGGGACAGGGGCTCCCTACAATGAGCAGTTCTTC
NA,12,TRBJ2-7,TRBV6-2/TRBV6-3,NA,CASSPQGREQYF,TGTGCCAGCAGCCCACAGGGGAGGGAGCAGTACTTC
NA,15,TRBJ2-1,TRBV24-1,TRBD1,CATSDPTGTRNEQFF,TGTGCCACCAGTGACCCGACAGGGACGAGGAATGAGCAGTTCTTC
NA,15,TRBJ2-7,TRBV20-1,NA,CSARGGGRLLYEQYF,TGCAGTGCTAGAGGAGGCGGACGGCTGCTCTACGAGCAGTACTTC
NA,12,TRBJ2-7,TRBV20-1,NA,CSARAERYEQYF,TGCAGTGCTAGAGCGGAACGCTACGAGCAGTACTTC
NA,17,TRBJ1-1,TRBV7-3,NA,CASSLFGIRLAAGEAFF,TGTGCCAGCAGCCTATTCGGTATTCGCTTGGCTGCGGGTGAAGCTTTCTTT
NA,14,TRBJ2-7,TRBV27,TRBD1,CASSNDRGRHEQYF,TGTGCCAGCAGTAATGACAGGGGGAGGCACGAGCAGTACTTC
once,15,TRBJ2-5,TRBV20-1,TRBD1,CSAPRDRDGWETQYF,TGCAGTGCCCCCCGGGACAGGGATGGTTGGGAGACCCAGTACTTC
NA,12,TRBJ1-2,TRBV20-1,NA,CSAREGSDGYTF,TGCAGTGCTAGGGAGGGGTCTGATGGCTACACCTTC
NA,14,TRBJ2-1,TRBV20-1,NA,CSAHRDSSRNEQFF,TGCAGTGCGCATCGGGACTCCAGCAGGAATGAGCAGTTCTTC
NA,13,TRBJ2-3,TRBV15,NA,CATSRRSADTQYF,TGTGCCACCAGCAGACGGAGTGCAGATACGCAGTATTTT
NA,15,TRBJ2-7,TRBV11-2,TRBD2,CASGLWQRGLYEQYF,TGTGCCAGCGGTTTATGGCAGCGGGGGTTGTACGAGCAGTACTTC
NA,13,TRBJ2-5,TRBV7-8,NA,CASSPPVEETQYF,TGTGCCAGCAGCCCTCCCGTAGAGGAGACCCAGTACTTC
NA,15,TRBJ2-7,TRBV3-1,TRBD2,CASSSPAGERDEQYF,TGTGCCAGCAGCTCCCCAGCGGGAGAGCGCGACGAGCAGTACTTC
few,13,TRBJ1-2,TRBV28,NA,CASSFRVGYGYTF,TGTGCCAGCAGTTTCCGGGTAGGGTATGGCTACACCTTC
NA,14,TRBJ2-7,TRBV3-1,TRBD1,CASSQGTGPYEQYF,TGTGCCAGCAGCCAAGGGACAGGGCCCTACGAGCAGTACTTC
NA,12,TRBJ1-1,TRBV20-1,NA,CSAPGERAEAFF,TGCAGTGCTCCCGGGGAGCGAGCTGAAGCTTTCTTT
NA,15,TRBJ2-5,TRBV6-2/TRBV6-3,TRBD2,CASSYSAGDRETQYF,TGTGCCAGCAGTTACTCGGCGGGAGATAGAGAGACCCAGTACTTC
NA,15,TRBJ1-1,TRBV29-1,NA,CSVEDRQPMNTEAFF,TGCAGCGTTGAAGATAGGCAGCCCATGAACACTGAAGCTTTCTTT
NA,12,TRBJ1-5,TRBV30,NA,CAWSSSNQPQHF,TGTGCCTGGTCCAGTAGCAATCAGCCCCAGCATTTT
NA,13,TRBJ1-1,TRBV27,NA,CASSGAGHTEAFF,TGTGCCAGCAGTGGAGCCGGACACACTGAAGCTTTCTTT
NA,13,TRBJ2-3,TRBV20-1,NA,CSAYSNPLETQYF,TGCAGTGCCTACTCAAACCCTCTCGAGACGCAGTATTTT
NA,15,TRBJ1-4,TRBV30,NA,CAWSVLSSINEKLFF,TGTGCCTGGAGTGTACTTTCCAGCATTAATGAAAAACTGTTTTTT
NA,15,TRBJ2-6,TRBV7-2,NA,CASSLGQTGAYVLTF,TGTGCCAGCAGCTTAGGGCAGACAGGAGCTTATGTCCTGACTTTC